Each of the 3 T cell receptor beta chains below was sequenced from the same sample in a study of OX40 agonist ivuxolimab in advanced cancers. TCRdb's table, derived via immunoSEQ multiplex PCR, lists solely in-frame clones and lacks some. Of tens of thousands of clones listed, 75% to 85% are singletons. The sequencing here drew on CD4+ or CD8+ T cells sorted from blood, taken in a trial of the OX40 agonist ivuxolimab. The receptors stem from an adult with an advanced solid tumor such as melanoma, head and neck, liver or kidney cancer.

The J gene is TRBJ1-4, the V gene TRBV27; 7 bases agree with TRBD1. In germline, CDR1 is MNHEY, CDR2 SMNVEV (reference sequence). Losses at the gene ends were 3 bases for V and 8 bases for J; bases not matched to a gene: 12. This CDR3 is 16 amino acids long. CDR3 sequence (DNA): TGTGCCAGCAGTTTGGCCCAGGGGGGCAGGCGAGAAAAACTGTTTTTT. Protein: CASSLAQGGRREKLFF.

The chain carries TRBV19 and TRBJ1-3; 9 nucleotides match TRBD1. The V and J ends lost 3 bases and 0 bases, in that order; junction bases with no gene match: 6. Germline V gene lookup returns CDR1 LNHDA and CDR2 SQIVND (reference sequence). CDR3 length: 17 residues. In DNA, the CDR3 is TGTGCCAGTAGTATGGGACAGGGACGATACTCTGGAAACACCATATATTTT. Amino acid sequence: CASSMGQGRYSGNTIYF.

V is TRBV18 and J is TRBJ2-1; D tentatively reads TRBD1 or TRBD2 (5 bases each). V was pared by 3 bases and J by 12 bases, with 12 bases between. This CDR3 comprises 12 residues. Germline V gives CDR1 KGHSH, CDR2 LQKENI. Here the CDR3 DNA reads TGTGCCAGCTCACCCTTGGGGGACGGGCAGTTCTTC. It encodes CASSPLGDGQFF.